This entry lists 11 T cell receptor beta chains sequenced from one sample in a study of cytomegalovirus exposure and HLA in healthy donors. This PCR relied on a set of 60 Vbeta primers and 13 Jbeta primers. Clones were read by immunoSEQ multiplex PCR, and TCRdb kept only the in-frame ones, dropping some. The repertoire holds 150,000 to 250,000 clones, with over 75% as singletons. Sequenced material: PBMCs. These receptors were collected from a woman between 45 and 65 years old in good health and CMV-seronegative.

This clone has more than one count but fewer than ten. The V call is TRBV15, the J call TRBJ1-5, with TRBD1 matching over 7 bases. The CDR3 covers 16 residues. V lost 3 bases, J lost 1 base, and 6 bases stayed unmatched. CDR1 LNHNV and CDR2 YYDKDF come from the germline V gene (reference sequence). CDR3 DNA sequence: TGTGCCACCAGCAGGAACAGGGGAATGAGCAATCAGCCCCAGCATTTT. As protein: CATSRNRGMSNQPQHF.

This clone was seen once. This rearrangement joins TRBV28 to TRBJ2-5; TRBD1 aligns across 11 bases. The J call may be wrong; the DNA end is better matched by TRBJ2-7. This CDR3 is 17 amino acids long. Looked up from germline, CDR1 is MDHEN and CDR2 is SYDVKM. CDR3 DNA: TGTGCCAGCAGTTTATTGGGACAGGGGGTTGGATCCTACGAGCAGTACTTC. This codes for CASSLLGQGVGSYEQYF.

J is TRBJ2-7 and V is TRBV7-3; TRBD2 matches at 7 bases. With 1 base clipped from V and 3 bases from J, the junction kept 6 bases outside the gene matches. Germline V gene data show CDR1 as SGHTA and CDR2 as FQGTGA. CDR3 size: 15 residues. The CDR3 nucleotides are TGTGCCAGCAGCTTAAATCCAGCGGGGCTCTACGAGCAGTACTTC. Amino acids: CASSLNPAGLYEQYF.

The V call is TRBV6-5, the J call TRBJ2-4; D gene uncertain. Germline V gene lookup returns CDR1 MNHEY and CDR2 SVGAGI. This CDR3 spans 15 amino acids. Trimming cost V 2 bases and J 7 bases, with 15 bases left between them. The CDR3 DNA is TGTGCCAGCAGTTACCTCCCGACCCCCGGGAACATTCAGTACTTC. Translating it yields CASSYLPTPGNIQYF.

On this clone: The sample has other DNA sequences that encode this CDR3 too. The chain has TRBV5-1 and TRBJ1-2, with 9 positions matching TRBD1. Germline values: CDR1 SGHRS, CDR2 YFSETQ. This CDR3 spans 14 amino acids. J gave up 5 bases and V 0 bases, and 2 bases lay outside the gene matches. As DNA, the CDR3 is TGCGCCAGCAGCTTGGGGACAGGGGATTATGGCTACACCTTC. Residues: CASSLGTGDYGYTF.

This clone was observed once. CDR3 loop: CASRTRGGQGDEQFF. The CDR3 DNA reads TGCGCCAGCAGGACTCGGGGGGGACAGGGTGATGAGCAGTTCTTC. The chain combines TRBV5-1 with TRBJ2-1, with D possibly matching TRBD1 (9 bases). This CDR3 spans 15 amino acids. With 5 bases removed from V and 8 bases from J, the gap between germline ends came to 20 bases. Germline CDR1 SGHRS, CDR2 YFSETQ.

About this clone itself: At the DNA level, this CDR3 is encoded by other sequences in the same sample as well. This sequence joins TRBV7-9 and TRBJ1-1; no clear D gene. CDR3 length: 12 residues. V lost 2 bases, J lost 5 bases, and 6 bases lay in between. Per germline, CDR1 SEHNR and CDR2 FQNEAQ (reference sequence). The CDR3 bases are TGTGCCAGCAGCTTAACGGGAACTGAAGCTTTCTTT. It specifies CASSLTGTEAFF.

This chain links TRBV6-1 with TRBJ1-5; D unresolved. The germline V gene has CDR1 MNHNS and CDR2 SASEGT. The ends were cut back, 5 bases at V and 0 bases at J, with 5 bases in the middle. CDR3 length equals 13 residues. CDR3 nucleotide sequence: TGTGCCAGCAGTCAGGTTAGCAATCAGCCCCAGCATTTT. This encodes CASSQVSNQPQHF.

J is TRBJ1-4 and V is TRBV18, with D perhaps matching TRBD1 (5 bases). The CDR3 has 14 residues. V was trimmed by 4 bases and J by 8 bases, leaving 14 bases between them. Looked up from germline, CDR1 is KGHSH and CDR2 is LQKENI. The CDR3 sequence: CASSRRQIEEKLFF. The CDR3 DNA reads TGTGCCAGCTCACGGAGACAGATTGAGGAAAAACTGTTTTTT. The variable domain in full, with the rest retrieved from reference TRBV18 and TRBJ1-4, is NAGVMQNPRHLVRRRGQEARLRCSPMKGHSHVYWYRQLPEEGLKFMVYLQKENIIDESGMPKERFSAEFPKEGPSILRIQQVVRGDSAAYFCASSRRQIEEKLFFGSGTQLSVL.

The V and J genes are TRBV27 and TRBJ2-7, with D possibly being TRBD1 (6 bases). V was trimmed by 3 bases and J by 0 bases, leaving 9 bases between them. This CDR3 has 14 amino acids. The germline V gene has CDR1 MNHEY and CDR2 SMNVEV (reference sequence). The DNA for the CDR3 is TGTGCCAGCAGTTTTGACAGGCTCTCCTACGAGCAGTACTTC. Amino acid sequence: CASSFDRLSYEQYF.

On this clone itself: This CDR3 is also generated by other DNA sequences in the sample. The chain carries TRBV2 and TRBJ2-7; D not certain. Trimming shortened V by 6 bases and J by 0 bases, and 12 bases separated the two germline ends. CDR3 length: 14 amino acids. Germline V gene data show CDR1 as SNHLY and CDR2 as FYNNEI. CDR3: CASRNFDNSYEQYF. CDR3 sequence (DNA): TGTGCCAGCAGGAATTTCGACAACTCCTACGAGCAGTACTTC.